This T cell receptor beta chain emerged from a study of blood T cell repertoires in COVID-19. Study in general: Both acute and convalescent COVID-19 samples were obtained from the United States, Italy and Spain. PBMCs, B-cell-depleted T cells, or T cells provided the cDNA or gDNA that made up the material.

The CDR3 totals 15 residues. V was shortened by 0 bases and J by 2 bases, with 11 bases between the two germline ends. Germline loops: CDR1 SGHVS, CDR2 FNYEAQ. Clones were read by immunoSEQ multiplex PCR, and TCRdb kept only the in-frame ones, dropping some. The sample records roughly 120,000 clones, about 85% being singletons. V usage is TRBV7-6 and J usage is TRBJ2-7; tentatively, D is TRBD1 (6 bases). Sequenced input: peripheral blood. The source of this sequence is a man in his 70s with acute or convalescent COVID-19. The CDR3 DNA follows: TGTGCCAGCAGCTTAGCAGCAGGGGAGACCTACGAGCAGTACTTC. Residues: CASSLAAGETYEQYF.